These 30 T cell receptor beta chains originate from one sample sequenced in a study of T cell changes during pregnancy in multiple sclerosis. This table comes from immunoSEQ multiplex PCR, and its TCRdb copy is limited to in-frame clones, with some not included. The table has 72,000 or so clones, approximately 93% seen once. The sample was peripheral blood, taken in the second trimester of pregnancy. These receptors all stem from a female donor with multiple sclerosis, enrolled in a pregnancy study.

V usage is TRBV19 and J usage is TRBJ1-2; 7 nucleotides line up with TRBD1. This CDR3 is built from 14 residues. The germline V gene encodes CDR1 LNHDA and CDR2 SQIVND (reference sequence). Unmatched junction bases numbered 5, after V lost 3 bases and J lost 4 bases. CDR3 nucleotides: TGTGCCAGTAGTATGGGGACAGAAGGCTATGGCTACACCTTC. It translates to CASSMGTEGYGYTF.

The rearrangement uses TRBV29-1 and TRBJ1-1; 7 bases align to TRBD1. This CDR3 contains 14 residues. Germline CDR1 and CDR2: SQVTM and ANQGSEA. The V and J ends lost 3 bases and 4 bases, in that order; junction bases with no gene match: 8. The CDR3 DNA is TGCAGCGTTGAGAACCAGGGGGAAGGCACTGAAGCTTTCTTT. Translated, it gives CSVENQGEGTEAFF. The whole variable domain, filled in from reference TRBV29-1 and TRBJ1-1, reads SAVISQKPSRDICQRGTSLTIQCQVDSQVTMMFWYRQQPGQSLTLIATANQGSEATYESGFVIDKFPISRPNLTFSTLTVSNMSPEDSSIYLCSVENQGEGTEAFFGQGTRLTVV.

This chain links TRBV5-1 with TRBJ2-2, with D possibly being TRBD2 (6 bases). The CDR3 extends over 14 amino acids. V lost 2 bases and J lost 7, with 12 bases in between. The germline CDR1 and CDR2 sequences are SGHRS and YFSETQ. DNA for the CDR3: TGCGCCAGCAGCTTTTTATGGGAGGTCGGGGAGCTGTTTTTT. This codes for CASSFLWEVGELFF.

The J gene is TRBJ2-7, the V gene TRBV5-6; D call uncertain. The V end lost 5 bases, the J end lost 2 bases, and 14 bases lay between the germline ends. Per the germline V gene, CDR1 is SGHDT and CDR2 is YYEEEE. The CDR3 covers 14 residues. The CDR3 loop is CASRTRLSAYEQYF. The CDR3 DNA is TGTGCCAGCAGGACCCGACTCTCTGCCTACGAGCAGTACTTC.

The V and J genes are TRBV6-6 and TRBJ1-2; 7 positions match TRBD1. This CDR3 region has 14 residues. Losses at the gene ends were 5 bases for V and 4 bases for J; bases not matched to a gene: 7. The germline gives CDR1 MNHNY, CDR2 SVGAGI (reference sequence). DNA of the CDR3: TGTGCCAGCAGTATAGCCGGGACAGTCTATGGCTACACCTTC. It yields the protein CASSIAGTVYGYTF.

Concerning this clone: An end of the junction does not agree with germline; a read error may underlie this. This rearrangement joins TRBV7-7 to TRBJ2-5, with 8 bases matching TRBD2. The CDR3 contains 15 residues. The germline V gene has CDR1 SSHAT and CDR2 FNYEAQ (reference sequence). This chain's CDR3 is CASSLGRGAAETQYF. The CDR3 DNA sequence: TGTGCTAGCAGCTTAGGGCGGGGGGCGGCGGAGACCCAGTACTTC. Full variable domain (missing parts from reference TRBV7-7 and TRBJ2-5): GAGVSQSPRYKVTKRGQDVTLRCDPISSHATLYWYQQALGQGPEFLTYFNYEAQPDKSGLPSDRFSAERPEGSISTLTIQRTEQRDSAMYRCASSLGRGAAETQYFGPGTRLLVL.

The chain has TRBV6-1 and TRBJ2-2; D gene ambiguous. The V gene lost 2 bases and the J gene lost 0 bases, with 10 bases spanning the gap. This CDR3 contains 16 residues. In germline, CDR1 is MNHNS, CDR2 SASEGT. The CDR3 nucleotides read TGTGCCAGCAGTGAATACCGGTTTTCGAACACCGGGGAGCTGTTTTTT. This codes for CASSEYRFSNTGELFF.

The chain combines TRBV6-6 with TRBJ1-5, with D unclear. CDR1 and CDR2 (germline): MNHNY, SVGAGI (reference sequence). V gave up 0 bases and J gave up 5 bases, with 5 bases separating them. This CDR3 is built from 13 residues. CDR3 in amino acids: CASSYSSDQPQHF. In DNA, the CDR3 is TGTGCCAGCAGTTACTCCAGTGATCAGCCCCAGCATTTT.

As DNA, the CDR3 is TGTGCCAGCAGCTTGCTGGGACTAGCGGGCGCAGATACGCAGTATTTT. Translating gives CASSLLGLAGADTQYF. This chain connects TRBV5-6 to TRBJ2-3, with TRBD2 matching 12 bases. V trimming: 1 base; J trimming: 4 bases; junction bases outside the gene matches: 4. The CDR3 sequence is 16 residues long. Germline V gene data show CDR1 as SGHDT and CDR2 as YYEEEE.

This clone was counted a single time. The chain combines TRBV21-1 with TRBJ1-3; the DNA was not compared with TRBD1, the D call given in the table. TRBV21-1 is marked as a pseudogene. The CDR3 has 15 residues. CDR3: CASRGQAGSGNTIYF. In DNA form, the CDR3 reads TGTGCCAGCAGGGGACAGGCAGGATCTGGAAACACCATATATTTT.

The chain carries TRBV19 and TRBJ2-5, with TRBD1 matching over 7 bases. The CDR3 extends over 15 amino acids. CDR1 is LNHDA, CDR2 SQIVND, per germline (reference sequence). The trim removed 0 bases at V and 2 bases at J, leaving 3 bases unmatched. The CDR3 reads CASSIDGRGQETQYF. The CDR3 coding sequence is TGTGCCAGTAGTATAGATGGCAGGGGGCAAGAGACCCAGTACTTC.

V and J are TRBV10-3 and TRBJ2-1; 14 nucleotides line up with TRBD2. The CDR3 extends over 14 amino acids. From germline, CDR1 is ENHRY and CDR2 SYGVKD. V shed 7 bases and J 10 bases; nucleotides not matched to a gene: 6. The CDR3 region has the DNA TGTGCCATCAACCCCGGGACTAGCGGGGGAGAGCAGTTCTTC. It is translated as CAINPGTSGGEQFF.

The chain is built from TRBV29-1 and TRBJ1-1; D is uncertain. The CDR3 is 12 residues long. Trimming cost V 4 bases and J 7 bases, with 13 bases left between them. CDR1 is SQVTM and CDR2 is ANQGSEA in the germline V gene. The CDR3 reads CSVGLFVGEAFF. CDR3 nucleotides: TGCAGCGTTGGACTTTTTGTTGGTGAAGCTTTCTTT.

The chain links TRBV9 to TRBJ2-7; TRBD2 is a possible D gene (5 bases). Per the germline V gene, CDR1 is SGDLS and CDR2 is YYNGEE. This CDR3 region has 16 residues. V lost 0 bases and J 3 bases, leaving 16 bases between the germline ends. This CDR3 reads CASSVGRGVFFYEQYF. The CDR3 DNA sequence: TGTGCCAGCAGCGTAGGACGGGGTGTATTCTTCTACGAGCAGTACTTC.

V is TRBV4-1 and J is TRBJ1-1; D ambiguous. CDR3 length equals 13 residues. Germline-derived CDR1 and CDR2 are MGHRA and YSYEKL. With 1 base removed from V and 10 bases from J, the gap between germline ends came to 13 bases. CDR3 region: CASSQAPVSVAFF. CDR3 nucleotides: TGCGCCAGCAGCCAAGCCCCCGTTTCTGTAGCTTTCTTT.

The chain uses TRBV6-1 and TRBJ2-7; maybe TRBD2 (6 bases). V lost 2 bases to trimming and J lost 4 bases, with 9 bases between them. CDR1 is MNHNS and CDR2 is SASEGT in the germline V gene. The CDR3 spans 13 residues. CDR3 amino acids: CASSELEGYEQYF. As DNA, the CDR3 is TGTGCCAGCAGTGAACTGGAGGGGTACGAGCAGTACTTC.

The rearrangement joins TRBV7-9 to TRBJ2-6, with D possibly TRBD2 on 6 matching bases. V lost 6 bases to trimming and J lost 3 bases, with 9 bases between them. The V gene's germline CDR1 is SEHNR and CDR2 FQNEAQ (reference sequence). The CDR3 has 14 residues. The chain's CDR3 is CASSGGSGANVLTF. The CDR3 DNA follows: TGTGCCAGCAGTGGGGGGAGTGGGGCCAACGTCCTGACTTTC.

CDR3 nucleotides: TGTGCCAGCAGCCAATCGGGGGGTGGACGGCTTTCTTCTGGAAACACCATATATTTT. It is translated as CASSQSGGGRLSSGNTIYF. The gene calls are TRBV16 and TRBJ1-3, with D perhaps matching TRBD1 (5 bases). This CDR3 contains 19 residues. The V gene's germline CDR1 is KGHSY and CDR2 FQNENV. V was trimmed by 0 bases and J by 1 base, leaving 19 bases between them.

DNA for the CDR3: TGTGCCAGCAGCGTAGTCCCCGGTGAAGAGCAGTTCTTC. Translated: CASSVVPGEEQFF. The chain carries TRBV9 and TRBJ2-1; the D is unclear. Germline V lookup: CDR1 SGDLS, CDR2 YYNGEE. This CDR3 is 13 amino acids long. The ends were cut back, 0 bases at V and 10 bases at J, with 11 bases in the middle.

The CDR3 nucleotides are TGTGCCAGCAGCTTAGGTCCGCCGGGACAGGGGAAGTCCGGGGAGCTGTTTTTT. This encodes CASSLGPPGQGKSGELFF. The genes are TRBV7-6 and TRBJ2-2; 10 bases line up with TRBD1. V lost 1 base, J lost 6 bases, and 11 bases stayed unmatched. CDR1 is SGHVS, CDR2 FNYEAQ, per germline. This CDR3 is 18 amino acids long.

This chain connects TRBV9 to TRBJ1-4, with a possible D match to TRBD1 (5 bases). This CDR3 spans 14 amino acids. CDR1 and CDR2 (germline): SGDLS, YYNGEE. Trimming removed 4 bases at V and 8 bases at J, with 15 bases between. CDR3 region: CASSRGVLLEKLFF. The DNA of the CDR3 is TGTGCCAGCAGCCGGGGGGTTCTATTGGAAAAACTGTTTTTT.

The rearrangement uses TRBV27 and TRBJ1-4; no definite D call. This CDR3 has 11 residues. Per the germline V gene, CDR1 is MNHEY and CDR2 is SMNVEV (reference sequence). V dropped 7 bases and J dropped 4 bases, with 4 bases sitting between them. The CDR3 coding sequence is TGTGCCAGCAAGCGTAATGAAAAACTGTTTTTT. Translating it yields CASKRNEKLFF.

The chain is built from TRBV7-2 and TRBJ2-1; D gene unclear. Germline values: CDR1 SGHTA, CDR2 FQGNSA. CDR3 length equals 11 residues. Trimming took off 5 bases at V and 11 bases at J, with 10 bases between the two ends. CDR3 sequence (DNA): TGTGCCAGCAGCCGCGGAGTAAAGCAGTTCTTC. Encoded protein: CASSRGVKQFF.

The chain has TRBV5-6 and TRBJ1-2, with TRBD1 identical over 8 bases. This CDR3 is built from 15 residues. V was clipped by 4 bases and J by 3 bases; unmatched bases: 8. Germline V gene sequence: CDR1 SGHDT, CDR2 YYEEEE. For the CDR3, the DNA is TGTGCCAGCAGCCCGACAGGGGAGTGGTACTATGGCTACACCTTC. Its translation is CASSPTGEWYYGYTF.

This chain links TRBV14 with TRBJ1-2, with D maybe TRBD1 (6 bases). V was cut by 4 bases and J by 8 bases, with 17 bases left in between. This CDR3 is built from 14 residues. From germline, CDR1 is SGHDN and CDR2 FVKESK. The CDR3 nucleotides are TGTGCCAGCAGCCCCTTGGGCGGGGGCCGAGGCTACACCTTC. Its translation: CASSPLGGGRGYTF.

The rearrangement uses TRBV29-1 and TRBJ1-1; D is undetermined. Germline lookup yields CDR1 SQVTM and CDR2 ANQGSEA. This CDR3 is 13 amino acids long. The V end was cut by 4 bases, the J end by 3 bases, with 12 bases between. CDR3 nucleotide sequence: TGCAGCGTTGGTGAGAAGTCGGACACTGAAGCTTTCTTT. Its translation: CSVGEKSDTEAFF.

The CDR3 reads CASSAETGSFYGYTF. DNA for the CDR3: TGTGCCAGCAGCGCAGAGACAGGATCGTTCTATGGCTACACCTTC. The V call is TRBV9, the J call TRBJ1-2, with D possibly TRBD1 on 6 matching bases. CDR1 and CDR2 (germline): SGDLS, YYNGEE. This CDR3 is built from 15 residues. V was cut by 3 bases and J by 4 bases, with 16 bases left in between.

A few counts support this clone. This sequence joins TRBV7-9 and TRBJ1-1, with D perhaps TRBD1 (6 bases). Germline CDR1 is SEHNR and CDR2 is FQNEAQ (reference sequence). The CDR3 sequence is 15 residues long. Trimming took 0 bases from V and 0 from J, leaving 8 bases between them. The CDR3 sequence is CASSLAQGVNTEAFF. In DNA form, the CDR3 reads TGTGCCAGCAGCTTAGCACAGGGCGTGAACACTGAAGCTTTCTTT.

This chain joins TRBV7-2 and TRBJ2-7; D possibly corresponds to TRBD1 (6 bases). This CDR3 has 13 residues. Trimming stripped 5 bases from V and 1 base from J, with 9 bases between. The germline V gene encodes CDR1 SGHTA and CDR2 FQGNSA. CDR3 residues: CASSPDRSYEQYF. The CDR3 nucleotides are TGTGCCAGCAGCCCCGACAGGTCCTACGAGCAGTACTTC.

The gene calls are TRBV18 and TRBJ2-1, with D perhaps TRBD2 (6 bases). The CDR3 extends over 14 amino acids. Between the trimmed V and J ends, which lost 4 bases and 7 bases, there was a span of 14 bases. Germline V gene sequence: CDR1 KGHSH, CDR2 LQKENI. The CDR3 nucleotides read TGTGCCAGCTCACAAATAGCGGCGGCAAATGAGCAGTTCTTC. Translation: CASSQIAAANEQFF.